This TCR beta chain was sequenced during a study of cytotoxic CD8 clonotypes in ibrutinib-treated CLL. Worth noting for this clone: The antigen is undetermined.

Study results and limitations: Whereas clonality rose at ibrutinib response, it declined toward baseline at progression.

With sequencing, the targeted depth ranged from 1 in 200,000 to 1 in 1 million T cells. Some clones are missing from TCRdb's copy, which holds only in-frame ones; the method was immunoSEQ multiplex PCR. The table includes hundreds of thousands of clones, just under 80% detected once. V lost 6 bases and J lost 4; bases outside the gene matches: 8. There are 14 residues in the CDR3. The germline CDR1 and CDR2 sequences are KGHSH and LQKENI. The J gene is TRBJ1-2, the V gene TRBV18; 7 bases fit TRBD1. The sample was PBMCs, taken before ibrutinib treatment. The origin of this receptor is a human donor with chronic lymphocytic leukemia. The CDR3 sequence: CASSHRDRAYGYTF. The CDR3 DNA follows: TGTGCCAGCTCGCACCGGGACAGAGCCTATGGCTACACCTTC.